This TCR beta chain was identified in a study of blood T cell repertoires in COVID-19. Study summary: The study drew acute and convalescent COVID-19 samples from the United States, Italy and Spain. PBMCs, B-cell-depleted T cells, or T cells provided the cDNA or gDNA that made up the material.

Per the germline V gene, CDR1 is ENHRY and CDR2 is SYGVKD. The V gene lost 10 bases and the J gene lost 0 bases, with 19 bases spanning the gap. CDR3 length: 15 amino acids. Some clones are missing from TCRdb's copy, which holds only in-frame ones; the method was immunoSEQ multiplex PCR. The sample has roughly 230,000 clones, around 83% seen once. Sequenced input: peripheral blood. This rearrangement joins TRBV10-3 to TRBJ2-7, with a tentative D call TRBD1 (6 bases). This TCR derives from a man aged 35 to 55 with active or convalescent COVID-19. In DNA form, the CDR3 reads TGTGCCACCCGACAGGCAACTACTAGCTCCTACGAGCAGTACTTC. Residues: CATRQATTSSYEQYF.